This TCR beta chain derives from a study of technical replicates of blood from a few donors. The germline V gene has CDR1 LNHDA and CDR2 SQIVND (reference sequence). V dropped 9 bases and J dropped 7 bases, with 16 bases sitting between them. CDR3 length equals 13 residues. The assay was immunoSEQ multiplex PCR, and TCRdb's table has in-frame clones only and misses some. The sample lists roughly 60,000 clones; approximately 86% were seen once. The genes are TRBV19 and TRBJ2-1, with D perhaps TRBD1 (6 bases). Sequenced input: PBMCs. The TCR was taken from a human donor in good health. Some clones in this sample may be carry-over from other donors' samples. The CDR3 sequence is CASLGAVRNEQFF. The CDR3 DNA follows: TGTGCCAGCCTGGGGGCAGTTAGGAATGAGCAGTTCTTC.